A single sample gave rise to the 12 T cell receptor beta chains below, sequenced in a study of identifying expanded T cells in peripheral blood. Profiled with immunoSEQ multiplex PCR; TCRdb holds only in-frame clones, not every one. The table has tens of thousands of clones, 70% to 90% seen once; the top ten hold approximately 5.3%. The specimen sequenced was blood. The source is a person between 18 and 75 years old in good health.

This clone was detected only once. The chain combines TRBV9 with TRBJ2-7; 10 bases match TRBD1. This CDR3 region has 14 residues. The germline gives CDR1 SGDLS, CDR2 YYNGEE. Trimming removed 0 bases from V and 5 bases from J; junction bases left unmatched: 2. The CDR3 sequence is CASSVGTGGHEQYF. The CDR3 region has the DNA TGTGCCAGCAGCGTAGGGACAGGGGGACACGAGCAGTACTTC.

The chain joins TRBV12-5 to TRBJ2-1, with D tentatively TRBD2 (7 bases). Trimming took 5 bases from V and 5 from J, leaving 25 bases between them. The CDR3 runs 18 residues. CDR1 and CDR2 from the germline V gene are LGHNT and FRNRAP. CDR3 residues: CASGPPGGAATINNEQFF. In DNA form, the CDR3 reads TGTGCTAGTGGTCCCCCGGGGGGCGCCGCGACGATAAACAATGAGCAGTTCTTC. Together with reference TRBV12-5 and TRBJ2-1, the CDR3 gives the full variable domain: DARVTQTPRHKVTEMGQEVTMRCQPILGHNTVFWYRQTMMQGLELLAYFRNRAPLDDSGMPKDRFSAEMPDATLATLKIQPSEPRDSAVYFCASGPPGGAATINNEQFFGPGTRLTVL.

The J gene is TRBJ1-5, the V gene TRBV11-3; D not resolved. The germline V gene has CDR1 SGHNT and CDR2 YENEEA. Deletions cut 3 bases from V and 2 bases from J, with 11 bases between. CDR3 size: 15 residues. CDR3 DNA: TGTGCCAGCAGCTTCAGTGGAGGAGGCAATCAGCCCCAGCATTTT. This encodes CASSFSGGGNQPQHF.

About this clone itself: A junction end diverges from the germline sequence, so it may reflect a read error. The chain recombines TRBV13 with TRBJ1-2; D ambiguous. Germline values: CDR1 PRHDT, CDR2 FYEKMQ (reference sequence). This CDR3 is 11 amino acids long. The CDR3 here is CASRLGLGYTF. The CDR3 coding sequence is TGTGCCAGCAGGTTAGGGTTGGGCTACACCTTC.

V gene TRBV9 combines with J gene TRBJ2-2, with D possibly TRBD2 on 5 matching bases. Germline V gene sequence: CDR1 SGDLS, CDR2 YYNGEE. The CDR3 has 13 residues. Trimming cost V 8 bases and J 5 bases, with 13 bases left between them. In DNA, the CDR3 is TGTGCCAGTGAACGAACGGGAACCGGGGAGCTGTTTTTT. Translating it yields CASERTGTGELFF.

The chain combines TRBV30 with TRBJ1-2; D is ambiguous. The CDR3 runs 13 residues. V was trimmed by 3 bases and J by 8 bases, leaving 16 bases between them. Germline lookup yields CDR1 GTSNPN and CDR2 SVGIG (reference sequence). CDR3 residues: CAWRLGTVGGYTF. In DNA form, the CDR3 reads TGTGCCTGGAGACTTGGTACTGTTGGCGGCTACACCTTC.

This clone is a singleton in its sample. V is TRBV19 and J is TRBJ1-1; 8 nucleotides align to TRBD1. CDR3 length: 14 residues. The germline CDR1 and CDR2 sequences are LNHDA and SQIVND (reference sequence). The J segment lost 7 bases and the V segment lost 3 bases, leaving 7 bases of the junction unmatched. The chain's CDR3 is CASSILGQGFEAFF. The DNA of the CDR3 is TGTGCCAGTAGTATCCTAGGACAGGGCTTTGAAGCTTTCTTT. Drawing the rest from reference TRBV19 and TRBJ1-1, the complete variable domain is DGGITQSPKYLFRKEGQNVTLSCEQNLNHDAMYWYRQDPGQGLRLIYYSQIVNDFQKGDIAEGYSVSREKKESFPLTVTSAQKNPTAFYLCASSILGQGFEAFFGQGTRLTVV.

Turning to this clone: The same CDR3 can be traced to other DNA sequences in this sample. The chain is built from TRBV13 and TRBJ2-1, with D possibly being TRBD1 or TRBD2 (5 bases each). Trimming cost V 5 bases and J 10 bases, with 21 bases left between them. Germline CDR1 and CDR2: PRHDT and FYEKMQ (reference sequence). There are 15 residues in the CDR3. CDR3 region: CASSKTTGLAEEQFF. CDR3 coding DNA: TGTGCCAGCAGCAAGACCACAGGACTGGCGGAAGAGCAGTTCTTC.

V usage is TRBV5-6 and J usage is TRBJ2-7, with D maybe TRBD2 (6 bases). The V and J ends lost 1 base and 6 bases respectively, with 11 bases between them. The CDR3 is 13 residues long. Germline V CDR1 and CDR2: SGHDT, YYEEEE. In nucleotides, the CDR3 is TGTGCCAGCAGCTTGTTTCAGGGACTCGAGCAGTACTTC. Protein: CASSLFQGLEQYF. The whole variable domain, remainder taken from reference TRBV5-6 and TRBJ2-7, is DAGVTQSPTHLIKTRGQQVTLRCSPKSGHDTVSWYQQALGQGPQFIFQYYEEEERQRGNFPDRFSGHQFPNYSSELNVNALLLGDSALYLCASSLFQGLEQYFGPGTRLTVT.

The chain is built from TRBV13 and TRBJ2-2, with 9 bases matching TRBD2. CDR3 length: 17 amino acids. V was clipped by 1 base and J by 2 bases; unmatched bases: 5. Germline loops: CDR1 PRHDT, CDR2 FYEKMQ (reference sequence). CDR3 loop: CASSLELAGFNTGELFF. The DNA of the CDR3 is TGTGCCAGCAGCTTAGAGCTAGCGGGATTCAACACCGGGGAGCTGTTTTTT.

The rearrangement uses TRBV5-1 and TRBJ1-2; tentatively, D is TRBD1 (5 bases). CDR3 size: 20 residues. V was cut by 3 bases and J by 3 bases, with 30 bases left in between. Per the germline V gene, CDR1 is SGHRS and CDR2 is YFSETQ. The CDR3 DNA reads as TGCGCCAGCAGCTCAGCATATACCTATCCCGGAGAGGGACGGGACTATGGCTACACCTTC. It yields the protein CASSSAYTYPGEGRDYGYTF.

This clone has a single count. The V and J genes are TRBV7-9 and TRBJ2-1; D might be TRBD1 (5 bases). The V end was cut by 1 base, the J end by 3 bases, with 10 bases between. Germline V gives CDR1 SEHNR, CDR2 FQNEAQ (reference sequence). This CDR3 is built from 15 residues. DNA of the CDR3: TGTGCCAGCAGCTTAGAGCAGGGCAACTACAATGAGCAGTTCTTC. Amino acids: CASSLEQGNYNEQFF.